These 10 T cell receptor beta chains share one sample of origin, sequenced in a study of blood T cell repertoires in COVID-19 (dated by TCRdb to 2018 to 2021). To prepare the library, the immunoSEQ multiplex PCR assay was applied. TCRdb retrieved this table from immuneACCESS and kept in-frame rearrangements only. Not all clones are present; in checked studies, unresolved V genes account for under half, and no reason is known for the remainder. Present in this sample are roughly 14,000 clones, approximately 86% of which were seen just once. The top ten clones comprise 5% to 6.5% of the sample. The sample taken for sequencing was peripheral blood. Receptor source: a human donor in a cohort sampled during active COVID-19.

V usage is TRBV5-4 and J usage is TRBJ2-1; TRBD1 matches at 7 bases. This CDR3 spans 16 amino acids. V gave up 4 bases and J gave up 6 bases; unmatched junction bases: 13. In germline, CDR1 is SGHNT, CDR2 YYREEE (reference sequence). The CDR3 DNA sequence: TGTGCCAGCAGCCCAGGGACAGTAGGCATCGGCAATGAGCAGTTCTTC. Translation: CASSPGTVGIGNEQFF.

The V and J genes are TRBV3-1 (or the pseudogene TRBV3-2) and TRBJ2-7; D is possibly TRBD2 (5 bases). Trimming took 4 bases from V and 5 from J, leaving 12 bases between them. The CDR3 is 13 residues long. Germline CDR1 LGHDT, CDR2 YNNKEL (reference sequence). CDR3 residues: CASSLGEWNEQYF. The CDR3 DNA sequence: TGTGCCAGCAGCCTCGGGGAATGGAACGAGCAGTACTTC.

The chain is built from TRBV7-2 and TRBJ2-1; D is possibly TRBD1 (7 bases). Trimming pared 5 bases from V and 8 bases from J, leaving 28 bases between. The V gene's germline CDR1 is SGHTA and CDR2 FQGNSA. The CDR3 spans 18 residues. CDR3 nucleotides: TGTGCCAGCAGCCCCAGAGGGGGGAGAAGGGGGCCTAGGGATGAGCAGTTCTTC. Protein: CASSPRGGRRGPRDEQFF.

The J gene is TRBJ2-2, the V gene TRBV6-5, with 9 positions matching TRBD1. V gave up 6 bases and J gave up 4 bases; unmatched junction bases: 6. Germline loops: CDR1 MNHEY, CDR2 SVGAGI. The CDR3 covers 15 residues. This chain's CDR3 is CASRSSGQGTGELFF. The CDR3 coding sequence is TGTGCCAGCAGGTCCTCGGGACAGGGCACCGGGGAGCTGTTTTTT.

This clone appeared a single time. The genes are TRBV19 and TRBJ2-3; 8 bases align to TRBD1. The V gene end was trimmed by 5 bases and the J gene end by 4 bases; junction bases not matched to a gene: 5. The CDR3 length is 14 residues. Looked up from germline, CDR1 is LNHDA and CDR2 is SQIVND (reference sequence). Written as DNA, the CDR3 is TGTGCCAGTAGTGACAGGGGAGGCGCAGATACGCAGTATTTT. Its protein is CASSDRGGADTQYF.

The J gene is TRBJ1-4, the V gene TRBV4-2, with a possible D match to TRBD1 (6 bases). Germline V CDR1 and CDR2: LGHNA, YNFKEQ. V was clipped by 4 bases and J by 4 bases, with 13 bases between them. This CDR3 is built from 15 residues. CDR3 DNA sequence: TGTGCCAGCAGCCTCAGACAGGAGATTAATGAAAAACTGTTTTTT. Translated, it gives CASSLRQEINEKLFF.

The rearrangement links TRBV7-2 to TRBJ2-7; D uncertain. The germline CDR1 and CDR2 sequences are SGHTA and FQGNSA. The V end was cut by 5 bases, the J end by 1 base, with 18 bases between. The CDR3 is 16 amino acids. CDR3 nucleotide sequence: TGTGCCAGCAGCCCGGCCCTGGTCCAGACTTCCTACGAGCAGTACTTC. Protein sequence: CASSPALVQTSYEQYF.

The V call is TRBV19, the J call TRBJ2-1; TRBD2 agrees at 7 bases. The V gene end was trimmed by 4 bases and the J gene end by 9 bases; junction bases not matched to a gene: 15. This CDR3 is built from 16 residues. CDR1 and CDR2 (germline): LNHDA, SQIVND (reference sequence). CDR3 sequence: CASSNPGGPLLSEQFF. The CDR3 DNA is TGTGCCAGTAGTAATCCGGGAGGACCTCTTTTGAGTGAGCAGTTCTTC.

Only one count was recorded for this clone. The chain recombines TRBV27 with TRBJ2-1; 12 nucleotides align to TRBD2. This CDR3 is built from 15 residues. Germline loops: CDR1 MNHEY, CDR2 SMNVEV (reference sequence). The trim removed 8 bases at V and 8 bases at J, leaving 10 bases unmatched. This chain's CDR3 is CASFSTGLAGYEQFF. CDR3 in DNA: TGTGCCAGCTTTTCGACGGGACTAGCGGGCTATGAGCAGTTCTTC.

This clone has only a few counts. This rearrangement joins TRBV7-8 to TRBJ1-2; 9 nucleotides line up with TRBD1. J was trimmed by 4 bases and V by 2 bases; bases with no gene match: 2. The CDR3 is made up of 14 amino acids. Germline CDR1 and CDR2: SGHVS and FQNEAQ. CDR3 in amino acids: CASSLKTGGYGYTF. As DNA, the CDR3 is TGTGCCAGCAGCTTAAAGACAGGGGGCTATGGCTACACCTTC.